These T cell receptor beta chains were read from a single sample in a study of T cells in Graves' hyperthyroidism and ophthalmopathy. TCRdb re-called the multiplex PCR reads through MiXCR, storing one row per CDR3 protein. Here the sample spans about 500,000 distinct CDR3 sequences, roughly 18% being singletons. Input material: blood. The receptors here all came from a young woman with Graves' ophthalmopathy. The CDR3 runs from the conserved cysteine through the conserved F or W.

v_call cdr3_aa
TRBV6-1 CASNLSPGLAETEQFF
TRBV5-6 CASSLGQAREAFF
TRBV18 CASSSQEGIGTEAFF
TRBV4-1 CASSQPGQGAGEAFF
TRBV10-2 CASSESLGHNEQYF
TRBV18 CASSPRQDTQYF
TRBV7-2 CASSPAGGALYNEQFF
TRBV5-1 CASSVASYTGELFF
TRBV28 CASREGTGNTGELFF
TRBV25-1 CASSGRDSNSYEQYF
TRBV6-1 CASSSTGGWAKNIQYF
TRBV6-5 CASSYGTALDYGYTF
TRBV28 CASSSDRDATQYF
TRBV3-1 CASSQGIVDHGYTF
TRBV6-2/TRBV6-3 CANSGQGINEQFF
TRBV6-1 CASRRENRSNQPQHF
TRBV20-1 CSARFSSAEQYF
TRBV29-1 CSVDGSGQGVGYTF
TRBV20-1 CSARGQANYGYTF
TRBV6-1 CASSEGTSLLEQFF
TRBV28 CASSLCLRWDQPQHF
TRBV3-1 CASSQVPSGGPSYEQYF
TRBV30 CAWSEAEGFKQYF
TRBV28 CASSLTGNSEKLFF
TRBV24-1 CATSDLGGTSNEQFF
TRBV28 CASSTPDRTGNTIYF
TRBV20-1 CSARYLDRLLGTEAFF
TRBV5-4 CASSLGGGRGPYNEQFF
TRBV30 CAWSPGFPANEKLFF
TRBV6-1 CASSDETGRGYTF
TRBV20-1 CSARERPENSNQPQHF
TRBV20-1 CSALTGDIQYF